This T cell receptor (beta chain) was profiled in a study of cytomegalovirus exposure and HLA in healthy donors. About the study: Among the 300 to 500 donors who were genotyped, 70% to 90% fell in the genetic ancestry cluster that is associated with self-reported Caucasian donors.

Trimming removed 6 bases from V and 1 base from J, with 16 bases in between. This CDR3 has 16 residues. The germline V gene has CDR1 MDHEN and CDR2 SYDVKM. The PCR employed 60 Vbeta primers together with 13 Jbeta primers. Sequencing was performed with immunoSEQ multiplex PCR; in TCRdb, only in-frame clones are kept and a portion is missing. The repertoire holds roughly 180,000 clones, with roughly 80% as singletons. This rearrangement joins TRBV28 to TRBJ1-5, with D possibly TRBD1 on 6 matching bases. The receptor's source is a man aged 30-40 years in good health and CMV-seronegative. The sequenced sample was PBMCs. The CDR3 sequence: CASSYRDWRSNQPQHF. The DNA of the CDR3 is TGTGCCAGCAGCTACAGGGATTGGAGAAGCAATCAGCCCCAGCATTTT.